The present entry profiles one T cell receptor (beta chain) with its context. Trimming took off 2 bases at V and 3 bases at J, with 17 bases between the two ends. CDR1 SGHTA and CDR2 FQGTGA come from the germline V gene. The CDR3 sequence is 17 residues long. These data are taken from a study of cytomegalovirus exposure and HLA in healthy donors. 13 Jbeta primers and 60 Vbeta primers were used for the PCR. Sequencing used immunoSEQ multiplex PCR; TCRdb keeps in-frame clones, though not all of them. This table has about 120,000 clones, 81% appearing once. The source is a woman aged 35 to 49 in good health and CMV-seronegative. V is TRBV7-3 and J is TRBJ1-3; perhaps TRBD1 as D (6 bases). The specimen sequenced was PBMCs. In DNA, the CDR3 is TGTGCCAGCAGCTTAGGAAGGGTGGGGGCAGGTGGAAACACCATATATTTT. It specifies CASSLGRVGAGGNTIYF.